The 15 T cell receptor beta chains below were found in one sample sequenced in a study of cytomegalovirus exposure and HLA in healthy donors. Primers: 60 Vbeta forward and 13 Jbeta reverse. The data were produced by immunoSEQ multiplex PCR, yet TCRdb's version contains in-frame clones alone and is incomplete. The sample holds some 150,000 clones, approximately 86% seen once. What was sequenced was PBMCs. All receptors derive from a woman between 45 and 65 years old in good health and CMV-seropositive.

The CDR3 reads CAWSVPGGNEKLFF. CDR3 sequence (DNA): TGTGCCTGGAGTGTACCGGGGGGTAATGAAAAACTGTTTTTT. The chain joins TRBV30 to TRBJ1-4; possibly TRBD1 for D (5 bases). V lost 0 bases and J 4 bases, leaving 9 bases between the germline ends. The CDR3 totals 14 residues. Germline CDR1 and CDR2: GTSNPN and SVGIG (reference sequence).

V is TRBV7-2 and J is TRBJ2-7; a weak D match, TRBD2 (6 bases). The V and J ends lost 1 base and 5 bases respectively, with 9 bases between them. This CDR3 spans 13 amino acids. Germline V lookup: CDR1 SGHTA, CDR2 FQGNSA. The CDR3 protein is CASSLVLAHEQYF. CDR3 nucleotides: TGTGCCAGCAGCTTAGTACTAGCACACGAGCAGTACTTC.

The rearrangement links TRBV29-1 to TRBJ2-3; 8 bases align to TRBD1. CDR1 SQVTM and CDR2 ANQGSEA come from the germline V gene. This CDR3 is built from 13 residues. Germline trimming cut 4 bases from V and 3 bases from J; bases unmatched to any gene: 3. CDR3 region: CSVGQGFTDTQYF. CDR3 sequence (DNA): TGCAGCGTTGGACAGGGGTTTACAGATACGCAGTATTTT.

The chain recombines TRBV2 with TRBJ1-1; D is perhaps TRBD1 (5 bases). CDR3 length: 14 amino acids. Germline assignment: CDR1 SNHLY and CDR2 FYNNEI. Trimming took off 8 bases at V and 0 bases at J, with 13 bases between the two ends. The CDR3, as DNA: TGTGCCAGCGGGAGGGGAGGTCTGAACACTGAAGCTTTCTTT. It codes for CASGRGGLNTEAFF.

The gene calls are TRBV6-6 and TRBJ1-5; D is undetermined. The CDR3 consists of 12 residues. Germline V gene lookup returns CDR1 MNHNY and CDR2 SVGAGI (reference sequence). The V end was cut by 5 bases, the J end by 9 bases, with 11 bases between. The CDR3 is CASSPTSGPQHF. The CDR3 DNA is TGTGCCAGCAGTCCGACCTCAGGGCCCCAGCATTTT.

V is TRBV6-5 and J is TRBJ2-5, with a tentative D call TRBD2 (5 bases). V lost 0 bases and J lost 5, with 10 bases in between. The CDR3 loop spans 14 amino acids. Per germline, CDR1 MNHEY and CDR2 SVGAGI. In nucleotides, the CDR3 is TGTGCCAGCAGTTACTCGACCAGGAGGGAGACCCAGTACTTC. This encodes CASSYSTRRETQYF.

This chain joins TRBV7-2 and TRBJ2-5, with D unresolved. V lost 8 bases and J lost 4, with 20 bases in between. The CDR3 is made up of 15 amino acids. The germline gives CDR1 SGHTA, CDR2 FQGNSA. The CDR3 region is CASGRIGQEGETQYF. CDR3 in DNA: TGTGCCAGCGGAAGGATTGGGCAAGAAGGAGAGACCCAGTACTTC.

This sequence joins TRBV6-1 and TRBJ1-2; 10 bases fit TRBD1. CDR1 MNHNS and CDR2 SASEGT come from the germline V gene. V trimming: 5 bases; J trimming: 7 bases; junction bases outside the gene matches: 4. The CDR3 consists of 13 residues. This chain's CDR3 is CASSRQGAGGYTF. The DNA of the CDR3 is TGTGCCAGCAGTCGACAGGGGGCAGGTGGCTACACCTTC.

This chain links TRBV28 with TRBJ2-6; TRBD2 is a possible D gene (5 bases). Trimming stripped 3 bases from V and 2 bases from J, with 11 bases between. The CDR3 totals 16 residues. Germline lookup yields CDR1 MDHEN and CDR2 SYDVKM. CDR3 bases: TGTGCCAGCAGTTTCTACACGGGGACTGGGGCCAACGTCCTGACTTTC. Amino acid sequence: CASSFYTGTGANVLTF.

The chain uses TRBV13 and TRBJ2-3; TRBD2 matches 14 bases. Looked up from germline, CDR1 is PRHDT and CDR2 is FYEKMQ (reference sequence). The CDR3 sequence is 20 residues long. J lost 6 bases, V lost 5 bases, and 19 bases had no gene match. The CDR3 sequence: CASSTTGTSGGRVPGDTQYF. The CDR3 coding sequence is TGTGCCAGCAGCACAACCGGGACTAGCGGGGGCAGAGTTCCAGGGGATACGCAGTATTTT.

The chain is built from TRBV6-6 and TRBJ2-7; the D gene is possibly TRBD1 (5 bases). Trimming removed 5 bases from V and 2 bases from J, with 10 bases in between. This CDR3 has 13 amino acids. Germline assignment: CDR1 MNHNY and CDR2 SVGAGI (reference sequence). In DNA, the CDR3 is TGTGCCAGCAGTGGACAAACCCCCTACGAGCAGTACTTC. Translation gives CASSGQTPYEQYF.

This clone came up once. CDR3 sequence (DNA): TGTGCCAGCAGCGGGGGACAGGGCGGCGCTAATGAAAAACTGTTTTTT. Protein sequence: CASSGGQGGANEKLFF. This chain connects TRBV9 to TRBJ1-4; TRBD1 matches at 9 bases. The CDR3 spans 16 residues. V lost 3 bases, J lost 3 bases, and 6 bases stayed unmatched. Per germline, CDR1 SGDLS and CDR2 YYNGEE.

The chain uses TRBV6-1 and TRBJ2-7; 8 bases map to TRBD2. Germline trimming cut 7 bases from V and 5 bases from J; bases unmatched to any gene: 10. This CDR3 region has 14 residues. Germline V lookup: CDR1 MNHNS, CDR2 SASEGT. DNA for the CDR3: TGTGCCAGCACTATGTCAGCGGGGGTCCACGAGCAGTACTTC. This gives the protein CASTMSAGVHEQYF.

This CDR3 reads CASSPGYYGYTF. Here the CDR3 DNA reads TGTGCCAGCAGTCCAGGATACTATGGCTACACCTTC. This sequence joins TRBV5-6 and TRBJ1-2; no clear D. Germline V gene data show CDR1 as SGHDT and CDR2 as YYEEEE. V dropped 5 bases and J dropped 3 bases, with 8 bases sitting between them. CDR3 length: 12 amino acids.

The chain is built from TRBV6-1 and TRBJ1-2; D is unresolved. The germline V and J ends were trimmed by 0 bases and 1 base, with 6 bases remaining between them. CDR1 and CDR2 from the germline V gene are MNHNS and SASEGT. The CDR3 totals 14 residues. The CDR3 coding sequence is TGTGCCAGCAGTGAAGCCGGTAATAACTATGGCTACACCTTC. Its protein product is CASSEAGNNYGYTF.